One sample yielded the 21 T cell receptor beta chains listed below, sequenced in a study of blood T cell repertoires in COVID-19. Libraries were prepared by immunoSEQ multiplex PCR; TCRdb keeps only in-frame clonotypes and omits some of them. The sample consists of 150,000 to 200,000 clones, about 86% of them appearing once. Material: peripheral blood. Source of these receptors: a woman of 80 years or more with acute or convalescent COVID-19.

The chain uses TRBV14 and TRBJ2-5; unclear D gene. The CDR3 is 12 residues long. Germline-derived CDR1 and CDR2 are SGHDN and FVKESK. With 4 bases removed from V and 4 bases from J, the gap between germline ends came to 7 bases. Here the CDR3 DNA reads TGTGCCAGCAGCCGCAGGCGAGAGACCCAGTACTTC. Translating it yields CASSRRRETQYF.

The CDR3 DNA reads TGTGCCACCAGCAGAGGGCAGAACTCTGGAAACACCATATATTTT. It codes for CATSRGQNSGNTIYF. The chain combines TRBV15 with TRBJ1-3; D gene uncertain. Germline CDR1 and CDR2: LNHNV and YYDKDF (reference sequence). The CDR3 runs 15 residues. V was clipped by 1 base and J by 0 bases, with 7 bases between them. Full variable domain (rest looked up from reference TRBV15 and TRBJ1-3): DAMVIQNPRYQVTQFGKPVTLSCSQTLNHNVMYWYQQKSSQAPKLLFHYYDKDFNNEADTPDNFQSRRPNTSFCFLDIRSPGLGDTAMYLCATSRGQNSGNTIYFGEGSWLTVV.

V is TRBV14 and J is TRBJ1-5; no clear D gene. This CDR3 spans 13 amino acids. V lost 1 base and J lost 4, with 5 bases in between. The V gene's germline CDR1 is SGHDN and CDR2 FVKESK. This chain's CDR3 is CASSQGLNQPQHF. The CDR3 nucleotides are TGTGCCAGCAGCCAAGGACTTAATCAGCCCCAGCATTTT. The entire variable domain, with the rest obtained from reference TRBV14 and TRBJ1-5, is as follows: EAGVTQFPSHSVIEKGQTVTLRCDPISGHDNLYWYRRVMGKEIKFLLHFVKESKQDESGMPNNRFLAERTGGTYSTLKVQPAELEDSGVYFCASSQGLNQPQHFGDGTRLSIL.

This clone showed up just a few times. The chain uses TRBV7-2 and TRBJ1-5; the D is unclear. This CDR3 contains 14 residues. The ends were cut back, 5 bases at V and 0 bases at J, with 8 bases in the middle. The germline V gene has CDR1 SGHTA and CDR2 FQGNSA. The CDR3 loop reads CASSPGFSNQPQHF. CDR3 DNA: TGTGCCAGCAGCCCGGGTTTTAGCAATCAGCCCCAGCATTTT.

The genes are TRBV19 and TRBJ2-4; maybe TRBD2 (5 bases). Trimming stripped 2 bases from V and 1 base from J, with 12 bases between. CDR1 LNHDA and CDR2 SQIVND come from the germline V gene (reference sequence). CDR3 length: 16 residues. The CDR3 protein is CASSISPRVAKNIQYF. The CDR3 region has the DNA TGTGCCAGTAGTATATCTCCGAGGGTGGCCAAAAACATTCAGTACTTC. The full variable domain, completed using reference TRBV19 and TRBJ2-4, is DGGITQSPKYLFRKEGQNVTLSCEQNLNHDAMYWYRQDPGQGLRLIYYSQIVNDFQKGDIAEGYSVSREKKESFPLTVTSAQKNPTAFYLCASSISPRVAKNIQYFGAGTRLSVL.

In regard to this clone: One end of the junction does not line up with germline, which may come from a read error. Here the CDR3 reads CASSSPGQGYTEQFF. DNA for the CDR3: TGTGCCAGCAGCTCTCCCGGACAGGGGTACACTGAGCAGTTCTTC. The chain employs TRBV5-6 and TRBJ2-1, with 9 bases lining up with TRBD1. Germline loops: CDR1 SGHDT, CDR2 YYEEEE. This CDR3 contains 15 residues.

The V gene is TRBV29-1, the J gene TRBJ2-7; 9 positions agree with TRBD1. Germline V gene data show CDR1 as SQVTM and CDR2 as ANQGSEA. J lost 4 bases, V lost 8 bases, and 12 bases had no gene match. The CDR3 consists of 14 residues. CDR3 residues: CSWTIQGAAYEQYF. The CDR3 DNA sequence: TGCAGCTGGACCATACAGGGGGCGGCTTACGAGCAGTACTTC.

V gene TRBV19 combines with J gene TRBJ2-5; D gene ambiguous. CDR1 and CDR2 from the germline V gene are LNHDA and SQIVND (reference sequence). Trimming pared 7 bases from V and 1 base from J, leaving 22 bases between. The CDR3 is 17 amino acids. The CDR3 here is CASTITGVLPTQETQYF. DNA for the CDR3: TGTGCCAGTACCATAACCGGAGTTCTCCCCACCCAAGAGACCCAGTACTTC.

The genes are TRBV7-2 and TRBJ2-5, with 12 bases aligning to TRBD2. V lost 4 bases to trimming and J lost 5 bases; unmatched junction nucleotides: 5. Germline-derived CDR1 and CDR2 are SGHTA and FQGNSA. This CDR3 has 15 residues. CDR3 amino acids: CASSSSGGAGETQYF. CDR3 in DNA: TGTGCCAGCAGCTCTAGCGGGGGGGCCGGTGAGACCCAGTACTTC.

The rearrangement links TRBV2 to TRBJ2-3; 9 bases are shared with TRBD1. Germline trimming cut 6 bases from V and 1 base from J; bases unmatched to any gene: 5. This CDR3 is built from 15 residues. The germline gives CDR1 SNHLY, CDR2 FYNNEI. CDR3 amino acids: CASRRDRVGTDTQYF. Written as DNA, the CDR3 is TGTGCCAGCAGGAGGGACAGGGTGGGCACAGATACGCAGTATTTT.

The chain uses TRBV5-4 and TRBJ2-7; 8 bases match TRBD2. This CDR3 region has 14 residues. V lost 2 bases to trimming and J lost 6 bases; unmatched junction nucleotides: 7. Germline V gives CDR1 SGHNT, CDR2 YYREEE (reference sequence). The DNA for the CDR3 is TGTGCCAGCAGCTTCGGTAGCGGGACCACCGAGCAGTACTTC. Translation gives CASSFGSGTTEQYF.

This chain uses TRBV5-4 with TRBJ2-3; TRBD2 matches 12 bases. V was clipped by 0 bases and J by 6 bases; unmatched bases: 14. The CDR3 is 19 residues long. Germline CDR1 SGHNT, CDR2 YYREEE (reference sequence). The CDR3 DNA sequence: TGTGCCAGCAGCTTGGGGGGACTAGCGGGCGGGCGTTCCTTGGATACGCAGTATTTT. The encoded protein is CASSLGGLAGGRSLDTQYF.

This clone was detected only once. The genes are TRBV19 and TRBJ1-4, with D possibly being TRBD1 (5 bases). V lost 6 bases, J lost 2 bases, and 13 bases lay in between. CDR3 size: 15 residues. Germline V gene data show CDR1 as LNHDA and CDR2 as SQIVND (reference sequence). CDR3 in DNA: TGTGCCAGTAGCTACAGGCCTGGCACTAATGAAAAACTGTTTTTT. Translated, it gives CASSYRPGTNEKLFF.

V and J are TRBV24-1 and TRBJ2-2, with no clear D. V was shortened by 5 bases and J by 2 bases, with 11 bases between the two germline ends. In germline, CDR1 is KGHDR, CDR2 SFDVKD. The CDR3 is made up of 15 amino acids. CDR3 sequence: CATSARLSNTGELFF. DNA for the CDR3: TGTGCCACCAGTGCGCGGCTCTCCAACACCGGGGAGCTGTTTTTT.

V gene TRBV5-1 combines with J gene TRBJ2-5; 10 bases are a match to TRBD2. Germline CDR1 and CDR2: SGHRS and YFSETQ. V shed 3 bases and J 5 bases; nucleotides not matched to a gene: 13. The CDR3 spans 17 residues. CDR3: CASSWGLAGVSGETQYF. The CDR3 nucleotides read TGCGCCAGCAGCTGGGGGCTAGCGGGAGTATCTGGCGAGACCCAGTACTTC. Full variable domain (outside the CDR3, taken from reference TRBV5-1 and TRBJ2-5): KAGVTQTPRYLIKTRGQQVTLSCSPISGHRSVSWYQQTPGQGLQFLFEYFSETQRNKGNFPGRFSGRQFSNSRSEMNVSTLELGDSALYLCASSWGLAGVSGETQYFGPGTRLLVL.

This clone came up once. The rearrangement uses TRBV7-9 and TRBJ1-1; 7 bases match TRBD1. CDR1 and CDR2 from the germline V gene are SEHNR and FQNEAQ (reference sequence). The CDR3 extends over 13 amino acids. V lost 1 base, J lost 6 bases, and 2 bases stayed unmatched. In DNA form, the CDR3 reads TGTGCCAGCAGCTTAGGACAGGGCGCTGAAGCTTTCTTT. Protein product: CASSLGQGAEAFF.

The genes are TRBV4-1 and TRBJ2-2; 8 bases line up with TRBD1. Germline values: CDR1 MGHRA, CDR2 YSYEKL. There are 15 residues in the CDR3. Germline trimming cut 6 bases from V and 9 bases from J; bases unmatched to any gene: 12. The CDR3 region has the DNA TGCGCCAGCAGTCCGTCTCCCCAGGGGGCCCGGGAGCTGTTTTTT. Translating gives CASSPSPQGARELFF.

There are a few counts of this clone. The chain combines TRBV3-1 (or the pseudogene TRBV3-2) with TRBJ2-1; D uncertain. V was shortened by 2 bases and J by 9 bases, with 5 bases between the two germline ends. The length of the CDR3 is 11 residues. Germline V gene data show CDR1 as LGHDT and CDR2 as YNNKEL (reference sequence). CDR3 nucleotide sequence: TGTGCCAGCAGCCAATATTTTGAGCAGTTCTTC. Translating gives CASSQYFEQFF.

The rearrangement uses TRBV30 and TRBJ2-3; 12 nucleotides match TRBD2. After removal of 4 bases from V and 0 bases from J, the junction contained 14 bases not matched to a gene. The CDR3 totals 19 residues. CDR1 and CDR2 (germline): GTSNPN, SVGIG (reference sequence). CDR3 sequence reads: CAWMGPLAGGLKSTDTQYF. CDR3 nucleotides: TGTGCCTGGATGGGTCCCCTAGCGGGGGGGCTTAAAAGCACAGATACGCAGTATTTT.

V is TRBV5-1 and J is TRBJ1-1, with TRBD1 matching 7 bases. The CDR3 loop spans 16 amino acids. Germline V CDR1 and CDR2: SGHRS, YFSETQ. Trimming cost V 2 bases and J 1 base; bases outside gene matches: 8. Here the CDR3 reads CASSLGGPVRNTEAFF. The CDR3 region has the DNA TGCGCCAGCAGCTTAGGGGGCCCCGTAAGGAACACTGAAGCTTTCTTT.

As DNA, the CDR3 is TGTGCCAGTAGTATTTGGAGGGACAGGGGTGGCTACACCTTC. Translated: CASSIWRDRGGYTF. The chain couples TRBV19 to TRBJ1-2, with TRBD1 matching 10 bases. Germline assignment: CDR1 LNHDA and CDR2 SQIVND (reference sequence). V gave up 3 bases and J gave up 7 bases; unmatched junction bases: 5. This CDR3 region has 14 residues.